A selection of T cell receptor beta chains follows, all from one sample in a study of cytomegalovirus exposure and HLA in healthy donors. Clones were sequenced by immunoSEQ multiplex PCR, and TCRdb holds only the in-frame ones, with some missing. In the table there are about 140,000 clones, roughly 80% of which are singletons. The sequenced sample was PBMCs. All receptors derive from a female donor in good health and CMV-seronegative. The CDR3 runs from the conserved cysteine through the conserved F or W. The order of the fields is clone size, D gene, V gene, J gene, CDR3 DNA, CDR3 protein. A D gene is named only where the DNA matches it firmly. Not all rows give a size; the values are once, few, many and, for expanded clones, a class.

-	-	TRBV4-1	TRBJ1-5	TGCGCCAGCAGCCAAGTTGGGCTCTTTGTCCAGCCCCAGCATTTT	CASSQVGLFVQPQHF
-	-	TRBV5-6	TRBJ1-5	TGTGCCAGCAGCCTCGGCGCAGGGATCCAGCCCCAGCATTTT	CASSLGAGIQPQHF
-	-	TRBV7-9	TRBJ2-7	TGTGCCCCCCGCGGGCTAAACGCCTACGAGCAGTACTTC	CAPRGLNAYEQYF
-	-	TRBV19	TRBJ2-1	TGTGCCAGTAGTTTGGGACAAAACAATGAGCAGTTCTTC	CASSLGQNNEQFF
once	-	TRBV28	TRBJ1-2	TGTGCCAGCTCCTGGGGGGGCACCGACCGCAGCTACACCTTC	CASSWGGTDRSYTF
-	-	TRBV9	TRBJ2-2	TGTGCCAGCAGCGTATTATCCAGCGCGAACACCGGGGAGCTGTTTTTT	CASSVLSSANTGELFF
few	TRBD2	TRBV7-9	TRBJ2-2	TGTGCCAGCAGCCCACAACTAGCGGGGGGCCATCACCGGGAGCTGTTTTTT	CASSPQLAGGHHRELFF
-	-	TRBV11-1	TRBJ2-2	TGTGCCAGCAGCTTAGAAGCGGGCATCACCGGGGAGCTGTTTTTT	CASSLEAGITGELFF
-	-	TRBV10-3	TRBJ1-6	TGTGCCATCAGTGATCGTGACAGCATTAATTCACCCCTCCACTTT	CAISDRDSINSPLHF
-	-	TRBV7-2	TRBJ1-1	TGTGCCAGCAGCTCCCCAGGGCCCACTGAAGCTTTCTTT	CASSSPGPTEAFF
-	-	TRBV10-3	TRBJ1-2	TGTGCCATCAGCCGCGAAACAGGAAACTATGGCTACACCTTC	CAISRETGNYGYTF
-	TRBD1	TRBV6-7	TRBJ2-2	TGTGCCAGCAGTTCAACCTACAGGGGGGATACCGGGGAGCTGTTTTTT	CASSSTYRGDTGELFF
-	-	TRBV7-2	TRBJ2-7	TGTGCCAGCAGCTTATTAGCAGGGAATCCCTACGAGCAGTACTTC	CASSLLAGNPYEQYF
-	TRBD1	TRBV15	TRBJ1-1	TGTGCCACCAGCAGGGGACAGGGAACATTCAGTGAAGCTTTCTTT	CATSRGQGTFSEAFF
-	TRBD1	TRBV9	TRBJ1-3	TGTGCCAGCAGCCCGGGGACAGATTATGGAAACACCATATATTTT	CASSPGTDYGNTIYF
-	-	TRBV6-5	TRBJ1-5	TGTGCCAGCAGCCGAGAAAGTAACAATCAGCCCCAGCATTTT	CASSRESNNQPQHF
-	TRBD1	TRBV27	TRBJ1-4	TGTGCCAGCAGTCCCTGGAAGGGGGCTCCCTATTTTGAACTGTTTTTT	CASSPWKGAPYFELFF
once	-	TRBV19	TRBJ2-2	TGTGCCAGCAGTGCGGGCGCGAACACCGGGGAGCTGTTTTTT	CASSAGANTGELFF
-	TRBD2	TRBV6-1	TRBJ2-3	TGTGCCAGCAGTGAACTACTAGCGGGAGGCGGGGGCACAGATACGCAGTATTTT	CASSELLAGGGGTDTQYF
-	-	TRBV5-1	TRBJ1-1	TGCGCCAGCAGCAACCGCCCGACAGGGAACACTGAAGCTTTCTTT	CASSNRPTGNTEAFF
-	TRBD1	TRBV4-1	TRBJ2-1	TGCGCCAGCCCTCACGCTGGCGGGACAGGGATGGATGAGCAGTTCTTC	CASPHAGGTGMDEQFF
-	TRBD1	TRBV6-4	TRBJ2-6	TGTGCCAGCAGTGACGAGGGACAGGGGGTTGCTGGGGCCAACGTCCTGACTTTC	CASSDEGQGVAGANVLTF
-	-	TRBV9	TRBJ2-7	TGTGCCAGCAGCGTAGGTGAGGACAGACTCTCCTACGAGCAGTACTTC	CASSVGEDRLSYEQYF
-	-	TRBV7-2	TRBJ1-2	TGTGCCAGCAGCACCGGTCGGGGGGGGAACTATGGCTACACCTTC	CASSTGRGGNYGYTF
-	TRBD1	TRBV15	TRBJ1-2	TGTGCCACCAGCAGAGCTCAGGGGGCGGTTGGCTACACCTTC	CATSRAQGAVGYTF
-	TRBD1	TRBV29-1	TRBJ2-1	TGCAGCGTTCCAGGGACAGGGGACAATGAGCAGTTCTTC	CSVPGTGDNEQFF
-	TRBD1	TRBV10-3	TRBJ1-3	TGTGCCATCAGTGACCTCATCCGGACAGGGGTAGTAAACACCATATATTTT	CAISDLIRTGVVNTIYF
-	-	TRBV5-1	TRBJ1-1	TGCGCCAGCAGCTTGGGCGGATATGTGAACACTGAAGCTTTCTTT	CASSLGGYVNTEAFF
-	-	TRBV18	TRBJ2-1	TGTGCCAGCTCACCACCCGGCGGATCCAATGAGCAGTTCTTC	CASSPPGGSNEQFF
-	TRBD2	TRBV25-1	TRBJ2-1	TGTGCCAGCAGCGCCCCGGCTAGCGGGGGGGAGTACAATGAGCAGTTCTTC	CASSAPASGGEYNEQFF
-	-	TRBV25-1	TRBJ1-3	TGTGCCAGCAGTGGCACCCAGGGAAACACCATATATTTT	CASSGTQGNTIYF
few	-	TRBV6-1	TRBJ1-1	TGTGCCAGCAGTGAACGGGAATTTCTCACTGAAGCTTTCTTT	CASSEREFLTEAFF
-	-	TRBV4-1	TRBJ2-5	TGCGCCAGCAGCCAAGCTGCCGGGCTAGCAGGTCAAGAGACCCAGTACTTC	CASSQAAGLAGQETQYF
-	TRBD1	TRBV6-1	TRBJ1-5	TGTGCCAGCACCCTTAACAGGGGGACTCAGCCCCAGCATTTT	CASTLNRGTQPQHF
-	-	TRBV14	TRBJ1-2	TGTGCCAGCAGCCCGGAGTATGGGGGAGGTGGCTACACCTTC	CASSPEYGGGGYTF
-	-	TRBV27	TRBJ2-2	TGTGCCAGCAGTAAGGGGTCGGGGGTGCGGACCGGGGAGCTGTTTTTT	CASSKGSGVRTGELFF